Below are 4 T cell receptor beta chains sequenced from a single sample in a study of cytomegalovirus exposure and HLA in healthy donors. The assay was immunoSEQ multiplex PCR, and TCRdb's table has in-frame clones only and misses some. Among 70,000 or so clones, 94% were seen once, and the ten largest hold approximately 1.5%. The sequencing input was PBMCs. Receptors originate from a man aged 18 to 29 in good health and CMV-seropositive.

This clone was recorded once. The V and J genes are TRBV5-1 and TRBJ1-4; D not certain. Trimming took off 2 bases at V and 3 bases at J, with 14 bases between the two ends. Germline-derived CDR1 and CDR2 are SGHRS and YFSETQ. The length of the CDR3 is 16 residues. CDR3 residues: CASSLSYRAPNEKLFF. CDR3 nucleotide sequence: TGCGCCAGCAGCTTATCCTACAGAGCCCCTAATGAAAAACTGTTTTTT.

A single count supports this clone. This chain joins TRBV9 and TRBJ2-3; 10 nucleotides match TRBD1. The germline V gene has CDR1 SGDLS and CDR2 YYNGEE. This CDR3 is 17 amino acids long. V lost 0 bases, J lost 4 bases, and 8 bases stayed unmatched. CDR3 sequence (DNA): TGTGCCAGCAGCGTAGGCTACCGGGACAGGGGACCAGATACGCAGTATTTT. This codes for CASSVGYRDRGPDTQYF. The entire variable domain, with the rest obtained from reference TRBV9 and TRBJ2-3, is as follows: DSGVTQTPKHLITATGQRVTLRCSPRSGDLSVYWYQQSLDQGLQFLIQYYNGEERAKGNILERFSAQQFPDLHSELNLSSLELGDSALYFCASSVGYRDRGPDTQYFGPGTRLTVL.

The V and J genes are TRBV6-6 and TRBJ1-2; 7 bases are shared with TRBD1. The CDR3 loop spans 13 amino acids. Germline CDR1 is MNHNY and CDR2 is SVGAGI (reference sequence). Unmatched junction bases numbered 6, after V lost 4 bases and J lost 7 bases. CDR3 nucleotide sequence: TGTGCCAGCAGTTCCCAGGGGGTCTCTGGCTACACCTTC. Protein sequence: CASSSQGVSGYTF.

The chain carries TRBV27 and TRBJ2-2; 8 nucleotides align to TRBD2. V gave up 2 bases and J gave up 5 bases; unmatched junction bases: 7. The CDR3 is made up of 16 amino acids. The V gene's germline CDR1 is MNHEY and CDR2 SMNVEV (reference sequence). This chain's CDR3 is CASSLLKAGDTGELFF. In nucleotides, the CDR3 is TGTGCCAGCAGTTTACTCAAAGCGGGAGATACCGGGGAGCTGTTTTTT.